The 14 T cell receptor beta chains listed next were all sequenced from one sample in a study of shared clonotypes between healthy human individuals. Some clones are missing from TCRdb's copy, which holds only in-frame ones; the method was immunoSEQ multiplex PCR. Among 2.3 million or so clones listed, 90% to 95% were seen once. Sequenced input: naive CD4+ T cells from PBMCs. Subset described: CD45RA+ positively selected. The receptors derive from a man aged 18-30 years in good health. Some clones in this sample may be carry-over from other donors' samples.

The sample holds one count of this clone. This chain joins TRBV28 and TRBJ2-3, with a tentative D call TRBD2 (5 bases). The CDR3 has 15 residues. With 6 bases removed from V and 3 bases from J, the gap between germline ends came to 16 bases. In germline, CDR1 is MDHEN, CDR2 SYDVKM. The CDR3 protein is CASSPRVGGTDTQYF. DNA for the CDR3: TGTGCCAGCAGCCCGCGGGTTGGAGGAACAGATACGCAGTATTTT. The variable domain in full, with the rest retrieved from reference TRBV28 and TRBJ2-3, is DVKVTQSSRYLVKRTGEKVFLECVQDMDHENMFWYRQDPGLGLRLIYFSYDVKMKEKGDIPEGYSVSREKKERFSLILESASTNQTSMYLCASSPRVGGTDTQYFGPGTRLTVL.

The chain is built from TRBV6-5 and TRBJ1-2, with TRBD1 identical over 7 bases. V shed 6 bases, J shed 2 bases, and the junction held 3 bases outside the gene matches. The CDR3 extends over 13 amino acids. The germline V gene has CDR1 MNHEY and CDR2 SVGAGI. The CDR3 DNA reads as TGTGCCAGCAGACAGGGACAGAACTATGGCTACACCTTC. Amino acid sequence: CASRQGQNYGYTF.

As concerns this clone: The sample holds other DNA sequences that translate to the same CDR3. V and J are TRBV27 and TRBJ2-3, with D possibly being TRBD2 (7 bases). This CDR3 has 13 residues. Trimming removed 5 bases at V and 6 bases at J, with 12 bases between. Germline-derived CDR1 and CDR2 are MNHEY and SMNVEV (reference sequence). The CDR3 coding sequence is TGTGCCAGCAGTCTACAGGGAGGGGATACGCAGTATTTT. This gives the protein CASSLQGGDTQYF.

A note on this clone: Distinct nucleotide sequences in the sample also encode this CDR3. V and J are TRBV5-4 and TRBJ2-2, with a weak D call TRBD1 (6 bases). Germline lookup yields CDR1 SGHNT and CDR2 YYREEE (reference sequence). Trimming stripped 4 bases from V and 4 bases from J, with 8 bases between. The CDR3 runs 13 residues. The CDR3: CASSLTGTGELFF. The CDR3 nucleotides read TGTGCCAGCAGCCTGACAGGCACCGGGGAGCTGTTTTTT.

The chain couples TRBV6-6 to TRBJ1-1; a possible D gene is TRBD1 (5 bases). Germline lookup yields CDR1 MNHNY and CDR2 SVGAGI (reference sequence). The CDR3 runs 13 residues. Trimming left V 6 bases short and J 7 bases short, with 15 bases between. CDR3 nucleotides: TGTGCCAGCAGCTTTCGTGGAGGGGTTGAAGCTTTCTTT. Translated, it gives CASSFRGGVEAFF.

Only one count was recorded for this clone. The chain has TRBV28 and TRBJ1-2; no firm D call. Germline CDR1 reads MDHEN; CDR2 reads SYDVKM. The V end lost 2 bases, the J end lost 7 bases, and 14 bases lay between the germline ends. The length of the CDR3 is 14 residues. The CDR3 bases are TGTGCCAGCAGTTTAGTCCAGGTTCAACCTGGCTACACCTTC. Amino acid sequence: CASSLVQVQPGYTF.

The rearrangement joins TRBV6-5 to TRBJ2-7, with 8 bases that match TRBD2. This CDR3 comprises 15 residues. From germline, CDR1 is MNHEY and CDR2 SVGAGI. V shed 6 bases and J 8 bases; nucleotides not matched to a gene: 15. The CDR3 sequence is CASSDPGTRGGKQYF. The CDR3 DNA follows: TGTGCCAGCAGCGACCCCGGGACTAGAGGAGGCAAGCAGTACTTC.

The CDR3, as DNA: TGTGCCAGCAGTCCCCCTAGGACTAGCGGCTCCCCCTACGAGCAGTACTTC. Translated, it gives CASSPPRTSGSPYEQYF. The chain uses TRBV28 and TRBJ2-7; TRBD2 aligns across 10 bases. The CDR3 consists of 17 residues. Germline values: CDR1 MDHEN, CDR2 SYDVKM. V was clipped by 5 bases and J by 2 bases; unmatched bases: 12.

J is TRBJ2-3 and V is TRBV5-1; TRBD2 matches at 8 bases. Germline V lookup: CDR1 SGHRS, CDR2 YFSETQ. The CDR3 consists of 15 residues. V was clipped by 3 bases and J by 3 bases; unmatched bases: 6. CDR3 sequence (DNA): TGCGCCAGCAGCTCAGTAGCGGGAAAGACAGATACGCAGTATTTT. It specifies CASSSVAGKTDTQYF.

The rearrangement links TRBV6-1 to TRBJ2-1; 12 nucleotides align to TRBD2. The CDR3 has 20 residues. The germline CDR1 and CDR2 sequences are MNHNS and SASEGT. The trim removed 3 bases at V and 7 bases at J, leaving 19 bases unmatched. The CDR3 region has the DNA TGTGCCAGCAGTGAGCCGACTAGCGGGAGAGGGGGCCCCCCAAGTAATGAGCAGTTCTTC. It codes for CASSEPTSGRGGPPSNEQFF.

J is TRBJ2-2 and V is TRBV18, with D unclear. Trimming cost V 5 bases and J 1 base, with 11 bases left between them. The CDR3 runs 15 residues. The germline V gene has CDR1 KGHSH and CDR2 LQKENI. The CDR3 loop is CASSSRLVNTGELFF. Here the CDR3 DNA reads TGTGCCAGCTCATCACGGCTCGTGAACACCGGGGAGCTGTTTTTT.

The chain combines TRBV6-4 with TRBJ2-2, with 10 bases lining up with TRBD1. Germline V lookup: CDR1 MRHNA, CDR2 SNTAGT. The CDR3 sequence is 14 residues long. Trimming took 9 bases from V and 3 from J; bases not matched to a gene: 4. CDR3 loop: CASRDRGYTGELFF. CDR3 nucleotides: TGTGCCAGTAGGGACAGGGGATACACCGGGGAGCTGTTTTTT.

This clone was seen just once. Germline and junction disagree at one end, which may indicate a read error. The J gene is TRBJ1-2, the V gene TRBV7-3; tentative D call: TRBD1 (6 bases). This CDR3 contains 17 residues. The V gene's germline CDR1 is SGHTA and CDR2 FQGTGA. The CDR3 DNA reads TGTGCCAGCAGCTTATCGGGTGGCTTAGGTGTTCGGACCGGGGGCGCCTTC. Protein product: CASSLSGGLGVRTGGAF.

The V call is TRBV7-3, the J call TRBJ2-1, with TRBD2 as a possible D gene (8 bases). V lost 5 bases to trimming and J lost 0 bases, with 20 bases between them. CDR1 is SGHTA and CDR2 is FQGTGA in the germline V gene. The CDR3 has 18 residues. The CDR3 coding sequence is TGTGCCAGCAGCCCAGGGGGACTAGTCCAGAGCTCCTACAATGAGCAGTTCTTC. The encoded protein is CASSPGGLVQSSYNEQFF.